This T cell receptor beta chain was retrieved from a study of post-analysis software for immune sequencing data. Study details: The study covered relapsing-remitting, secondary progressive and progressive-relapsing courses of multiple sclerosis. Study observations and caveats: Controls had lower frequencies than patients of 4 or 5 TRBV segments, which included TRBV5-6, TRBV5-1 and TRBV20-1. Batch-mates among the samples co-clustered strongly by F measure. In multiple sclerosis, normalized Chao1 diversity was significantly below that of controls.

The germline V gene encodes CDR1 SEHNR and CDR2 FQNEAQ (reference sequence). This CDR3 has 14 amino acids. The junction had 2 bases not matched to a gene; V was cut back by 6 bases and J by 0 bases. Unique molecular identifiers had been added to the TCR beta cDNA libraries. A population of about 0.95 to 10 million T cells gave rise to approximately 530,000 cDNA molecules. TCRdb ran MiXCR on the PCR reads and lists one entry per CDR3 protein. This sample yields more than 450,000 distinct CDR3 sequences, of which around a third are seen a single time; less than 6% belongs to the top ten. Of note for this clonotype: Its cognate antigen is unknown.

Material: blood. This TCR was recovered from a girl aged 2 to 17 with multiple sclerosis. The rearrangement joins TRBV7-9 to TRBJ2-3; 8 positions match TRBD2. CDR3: CASRTSASTDTQYF. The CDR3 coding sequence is TGTGCCAGCAGGACTAGCGCCAGCACAGATACGCAGTATTTT.